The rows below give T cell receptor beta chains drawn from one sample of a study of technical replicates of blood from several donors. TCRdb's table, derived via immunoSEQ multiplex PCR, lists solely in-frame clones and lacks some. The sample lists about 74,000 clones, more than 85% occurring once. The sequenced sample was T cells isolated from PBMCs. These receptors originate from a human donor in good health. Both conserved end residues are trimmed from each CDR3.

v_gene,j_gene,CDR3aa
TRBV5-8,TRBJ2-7,ASSLGTSGRDEQY
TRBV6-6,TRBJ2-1,ASKPGNSNNEQF
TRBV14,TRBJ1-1,ASSREAGLLNTEAF
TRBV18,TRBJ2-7,ASSPYWTEELPRGYEQY
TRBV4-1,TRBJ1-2,ASSQAGDSLYGYT
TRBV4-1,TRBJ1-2,ASSHLDSSYGYT
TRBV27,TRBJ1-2,ASRPPWGQALNYGYT
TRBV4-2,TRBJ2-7,ASSQRTSGGTSYEQY
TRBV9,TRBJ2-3,ASSVGTSETDTQY
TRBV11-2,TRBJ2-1,ASSPHPRGGNEQF
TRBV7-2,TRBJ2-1,ASSSPTSGRLDEQF
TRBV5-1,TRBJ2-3,ASSAGTAGVETQY
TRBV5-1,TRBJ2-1,ASTGLAGGTYNEQF
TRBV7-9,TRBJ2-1,ASSPPRSSDGHNEQF
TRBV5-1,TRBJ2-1,ASRRGSGLWDNEQF
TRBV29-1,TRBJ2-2,SARDTRGELF
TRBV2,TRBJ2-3,ASSGEDTQY
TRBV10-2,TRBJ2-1,ASLNNEQF
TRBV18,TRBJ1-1,ASSTTGGAILNTEAF
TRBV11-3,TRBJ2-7,ASSSMGSSSSYEQY
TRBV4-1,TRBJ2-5,ASSQAGRFGQGVRETQY
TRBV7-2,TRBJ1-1,ASSLERQGSEAF
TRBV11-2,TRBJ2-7,ASSLDVWGGSYEQY
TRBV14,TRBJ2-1,ASSQVSGGIQF
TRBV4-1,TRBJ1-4,ASSHLGAGGLSLF
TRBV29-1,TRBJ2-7,SVASGSYEQY
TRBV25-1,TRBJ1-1,ASSGGTTNTEAF
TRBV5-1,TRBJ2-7,ASSLDLGLPRYEQY
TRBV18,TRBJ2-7,ASSISPSYEQY
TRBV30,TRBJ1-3,AWSDLLGDRRNTIY
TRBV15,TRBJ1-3,ATSRVFQGRNTIY
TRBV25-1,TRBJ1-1,ASTGDGLGGTEAF
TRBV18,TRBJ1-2,ASSPTGQYYGYT
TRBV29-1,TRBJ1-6,SVALDSNSPLH
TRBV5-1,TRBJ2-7,ASSPGLAVYEQY
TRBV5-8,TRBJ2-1,ASSLGLAGSYNEQF
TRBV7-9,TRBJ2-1,ASSWVRLGDNEQF
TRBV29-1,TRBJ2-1,SVIYHSGGQAYNEQF
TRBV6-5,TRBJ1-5,ASSYSGGPQH